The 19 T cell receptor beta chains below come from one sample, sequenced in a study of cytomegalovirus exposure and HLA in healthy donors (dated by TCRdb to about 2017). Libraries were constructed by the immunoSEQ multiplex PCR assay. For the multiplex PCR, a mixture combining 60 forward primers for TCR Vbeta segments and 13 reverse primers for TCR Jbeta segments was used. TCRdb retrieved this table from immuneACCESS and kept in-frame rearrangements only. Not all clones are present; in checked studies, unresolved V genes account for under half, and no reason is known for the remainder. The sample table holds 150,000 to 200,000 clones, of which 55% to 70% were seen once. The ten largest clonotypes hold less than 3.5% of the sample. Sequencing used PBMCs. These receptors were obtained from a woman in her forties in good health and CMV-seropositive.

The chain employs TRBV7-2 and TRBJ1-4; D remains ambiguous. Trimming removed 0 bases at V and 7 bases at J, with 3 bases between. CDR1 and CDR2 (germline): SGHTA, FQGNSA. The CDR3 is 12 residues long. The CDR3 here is CASSLAREKLFF. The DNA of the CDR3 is TGTGCCAGCAGCTTAGCGCGTGAAAAACTGTTTTTT.

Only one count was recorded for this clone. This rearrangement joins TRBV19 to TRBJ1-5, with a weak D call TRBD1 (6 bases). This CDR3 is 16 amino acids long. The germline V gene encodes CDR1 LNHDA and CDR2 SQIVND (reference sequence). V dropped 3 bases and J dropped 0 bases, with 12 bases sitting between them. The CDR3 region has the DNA TGTGCCAGTAGTATGACAGGCGATTATAGCAATCAGCCCCAGCATTTT. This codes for CASSMTGDYSNQPQHF.

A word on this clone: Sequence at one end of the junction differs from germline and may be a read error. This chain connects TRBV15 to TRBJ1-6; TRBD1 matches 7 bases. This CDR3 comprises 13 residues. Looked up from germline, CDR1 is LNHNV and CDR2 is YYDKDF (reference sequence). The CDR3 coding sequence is TGTGCCACCAGGGGGACAGATAATTCACCCCTCAACTTT. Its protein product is CATRGTDNSPLNF.

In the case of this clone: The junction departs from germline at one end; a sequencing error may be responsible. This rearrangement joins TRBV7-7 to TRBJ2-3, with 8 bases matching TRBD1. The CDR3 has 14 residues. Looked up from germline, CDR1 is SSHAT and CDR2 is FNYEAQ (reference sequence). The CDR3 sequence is CASNSTTGADTQYF. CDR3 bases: TGTGCTAGCAACTCCACGACAGGGGCAGATACGCAGTATTTT.

CDR3 sequence: CASSENRDTLFPEQYF. DNA for the CDR3: TGTGCCAGCAGCGAAAACCGGGATACCCTATTCCCCGAGCAGTACTTC. The chain links TRBV9 to TRBJ2-7, with D possibly matching TRBD2 (5 bases). This CDR3 region has 16 residues. CDR1 and CDR2 (germline): SGDLS, YYNGEE. With 3 bases removed from V and 6 bases from J, the gap between germline ends came to 22 bases.

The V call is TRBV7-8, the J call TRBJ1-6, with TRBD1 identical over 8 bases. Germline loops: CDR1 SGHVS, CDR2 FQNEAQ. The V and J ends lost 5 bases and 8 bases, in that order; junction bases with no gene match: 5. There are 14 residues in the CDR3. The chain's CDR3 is CASSDGQGHSPLHF. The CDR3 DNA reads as TGTGCCAGCAGCGACGGACAGGGCCATTCACCCCTCCACTTT.

Here the CDR3 reads CASSYQKSGGGDTQYF. CDR3 nucleotide sequence: TGTGCCAGCAGTTACCAAAAAAGCGGAGGAGGAGATACGCAGTATTTT. The rearrangement uses TRBV6-5 and TRBJ2-3; tentative D call: TRBD2 (5 bases). The CDR3 sequence is 16 residues long. Germline loops: CDR1 MNHEY, CDR2 SVGAGI. With 2 bases removed from V and 5 bases from J, the gap between germline ends came to 17 bases.

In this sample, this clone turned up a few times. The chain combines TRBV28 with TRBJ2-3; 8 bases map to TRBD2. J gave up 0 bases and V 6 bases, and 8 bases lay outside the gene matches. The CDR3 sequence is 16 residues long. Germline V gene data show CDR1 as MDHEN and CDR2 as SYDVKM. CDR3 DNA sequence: TGTGCCAGCAGCCTCCGACTAGCGACCAGCACAGATACGCAGTATTTT. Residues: CASSLRLATSTDTQYF. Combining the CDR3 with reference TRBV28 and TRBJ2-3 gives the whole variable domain DVKVTQSSRYLVKRTGEKVFLECVQDMDHENMFWYRQDPGLGLRLIYFSYDVKMKEKGDIPEGYSVSREKKERFSLILESASTNQTSMYLCASSLRLATSTDTQYFGPGTRLTVL.

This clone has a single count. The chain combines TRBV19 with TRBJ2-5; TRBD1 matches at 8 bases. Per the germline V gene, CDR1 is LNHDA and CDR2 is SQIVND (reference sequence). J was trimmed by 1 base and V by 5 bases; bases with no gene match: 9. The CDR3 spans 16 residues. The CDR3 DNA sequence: TGTGCCAGTAGTCCATCGACAGGGGCTTTCCAAGAGACCCAGTACTTC. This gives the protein CASSPSTGAFQETQYF.

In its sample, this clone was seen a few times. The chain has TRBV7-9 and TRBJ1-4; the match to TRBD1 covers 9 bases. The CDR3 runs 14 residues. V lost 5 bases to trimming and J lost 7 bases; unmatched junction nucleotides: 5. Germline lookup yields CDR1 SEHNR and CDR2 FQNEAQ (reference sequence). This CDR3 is CASSGQGSREKLFF. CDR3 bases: TGTGCCAGCAGCGGACAGGGGTCTCGTGAAAAACTGTTTTTT. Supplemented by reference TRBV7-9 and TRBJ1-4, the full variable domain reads DTGVSQNPRHKITKRGQNVTFRCDPISEHNRLYWYRQTLGQGPEFLTYFQNEAQLEKSRLLSDRFSAERPKGSFSTLEIQRTEQGDSAMYLCASSGQGSREKLFFGSGTQLSVL.

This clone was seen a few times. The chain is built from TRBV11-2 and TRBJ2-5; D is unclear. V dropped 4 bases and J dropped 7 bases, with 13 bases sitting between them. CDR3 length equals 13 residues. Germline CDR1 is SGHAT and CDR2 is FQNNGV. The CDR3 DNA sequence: TGTGCCAGCAGCTACCAAGCAGCAGGGACCCAGTACTTC. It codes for CASSYQAAGTQYF.

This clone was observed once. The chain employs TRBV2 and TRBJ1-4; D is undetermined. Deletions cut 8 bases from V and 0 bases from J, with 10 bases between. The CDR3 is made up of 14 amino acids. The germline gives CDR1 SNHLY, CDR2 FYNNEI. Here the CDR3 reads CASRVYSTNEKLFF. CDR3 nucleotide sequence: TGTGCCAGCCGCGTATATTCAACTAATGAAAAACTGTTTTTT.

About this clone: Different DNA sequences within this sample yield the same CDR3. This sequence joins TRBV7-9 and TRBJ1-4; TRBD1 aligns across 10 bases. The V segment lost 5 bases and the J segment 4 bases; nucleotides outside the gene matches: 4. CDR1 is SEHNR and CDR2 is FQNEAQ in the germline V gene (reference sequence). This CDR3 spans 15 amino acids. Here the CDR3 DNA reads TGTGCCAGCAGCCCCGGGACAGGGGTTAATGAAAAACTGTTTTTT. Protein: CASSPGTGVNEKLFF.

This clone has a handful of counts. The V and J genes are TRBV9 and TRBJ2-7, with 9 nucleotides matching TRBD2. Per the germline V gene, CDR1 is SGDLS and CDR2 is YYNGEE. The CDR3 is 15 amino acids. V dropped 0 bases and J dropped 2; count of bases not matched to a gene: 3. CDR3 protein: CASSVGASGTYEQYF. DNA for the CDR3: TGTGCCAGCAGCGTAGGGGCTAGCGGGACCTACGAGCAGTACTTC. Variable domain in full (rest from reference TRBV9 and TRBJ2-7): DSGVTQTPKHLITATGQRVTLRCSPRSGDLSVYWYQQSLDQGLQFLIQYYNGEERAKGNILERFSAQQFPDLHSELNLSSLELGDSALYFCASSVGASGTYEQYFGPGTRLTVT.

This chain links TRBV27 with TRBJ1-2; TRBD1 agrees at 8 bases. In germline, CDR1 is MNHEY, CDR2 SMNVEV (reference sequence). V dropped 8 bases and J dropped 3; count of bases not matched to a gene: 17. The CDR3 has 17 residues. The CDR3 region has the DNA TGTGCCAGCCACCCCGCCCCAGGGGGCGCTCGCGACTATGGCTACACCTTC. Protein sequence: CASHPAPGGARDYGYTF.

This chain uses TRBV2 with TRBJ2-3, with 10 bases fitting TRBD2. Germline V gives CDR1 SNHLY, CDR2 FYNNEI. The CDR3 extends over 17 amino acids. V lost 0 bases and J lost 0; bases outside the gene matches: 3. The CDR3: CASSEALLAGSTDTQYF. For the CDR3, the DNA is TGTGCCAGCAGTGAAGCGCTACTAGCGGGAAGCACAGATACGCAGTATTTT.

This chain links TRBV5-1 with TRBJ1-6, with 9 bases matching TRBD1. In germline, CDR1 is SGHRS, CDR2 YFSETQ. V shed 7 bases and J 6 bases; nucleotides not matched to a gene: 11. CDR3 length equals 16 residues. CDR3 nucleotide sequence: TGCGCCAGCTCGAGCGGGACAGGGATCGGTAATTCACCCCTCCACTTT. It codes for CASSSGTGIGNSPLHF.

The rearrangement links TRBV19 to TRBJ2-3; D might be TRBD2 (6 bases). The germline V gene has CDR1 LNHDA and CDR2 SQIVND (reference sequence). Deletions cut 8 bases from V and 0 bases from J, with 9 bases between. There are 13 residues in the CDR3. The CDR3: CASRSGSTDTQYF. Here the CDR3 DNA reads TGTGCCAGTCGAAGCGGGAGCACAGATACGCAGTATTTT.

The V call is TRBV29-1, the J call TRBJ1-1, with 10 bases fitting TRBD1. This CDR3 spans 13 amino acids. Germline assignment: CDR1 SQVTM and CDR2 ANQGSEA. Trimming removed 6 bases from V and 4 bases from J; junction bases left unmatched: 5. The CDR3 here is CSVDRTGGTEAFF. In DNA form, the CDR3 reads TGCAGCGTCGATAGGACAGGGGGCACTGAAGCTTTCTTT.